This T cell receptor beta chain was captured in a study of T-cell memory formation after mild COVID-19. Broader study findings: CD8+ contracting clones occupied EMRA, while CD4+ ones occupied mainly CM and EM.

TCRdb itself ran the 5' RACE reads through MiXCR, one entry per CDR3 protein. The sample includes under 400,000 distinct CDR3 sequences, 25% to 30% of them seen just once. CDR1 and CDR2 (germline): GTSNPN, SVGIG (reference sequence). V lost 1 base and J lost 2, with 6 bases in between. The CDR3 length is 12 residues. With respect to this clonotype: Its antigen is as yet unknown.

Material for sequencing was PBMCs or a T cell subset sorted from them (not recorded which). This chain connects TRBV30 to TRBJ2-7; no clear D gene. This sequence originates from an adult woman who had mild COVID-19 (a few samples of this study predate the infection). Cell type and time point are not known. The CDR3 sequence is CAWSDNAYEQYF. The CDR3 DNA follows: TGTGCCTGGAGTGACAATGCCTACGAGCAGTACTTC.